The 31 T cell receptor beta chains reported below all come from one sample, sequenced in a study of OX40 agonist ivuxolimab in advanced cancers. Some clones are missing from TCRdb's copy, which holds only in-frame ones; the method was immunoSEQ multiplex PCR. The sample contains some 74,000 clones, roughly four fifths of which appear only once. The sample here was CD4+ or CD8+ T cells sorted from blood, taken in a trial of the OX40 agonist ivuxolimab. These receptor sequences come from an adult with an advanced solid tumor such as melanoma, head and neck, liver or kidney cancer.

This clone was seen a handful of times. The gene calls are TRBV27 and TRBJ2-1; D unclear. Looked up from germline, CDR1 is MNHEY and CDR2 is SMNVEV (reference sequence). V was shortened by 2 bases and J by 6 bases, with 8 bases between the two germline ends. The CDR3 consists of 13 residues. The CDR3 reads CASSLRAFNEQFF. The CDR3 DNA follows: TGTGCCAGCAGTTTAAGGGCCTTCAATGAGCAGTTCTTC.

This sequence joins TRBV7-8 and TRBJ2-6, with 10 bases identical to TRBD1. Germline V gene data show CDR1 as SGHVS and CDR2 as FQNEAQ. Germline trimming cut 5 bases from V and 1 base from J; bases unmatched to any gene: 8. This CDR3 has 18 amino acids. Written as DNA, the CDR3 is TGTGCCAGCAGCCTGTACGACAGGGGGCGGTCTGGGGCCAACGTCCTGACTTTC. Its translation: CASSLYDRGRSGANVLTF.

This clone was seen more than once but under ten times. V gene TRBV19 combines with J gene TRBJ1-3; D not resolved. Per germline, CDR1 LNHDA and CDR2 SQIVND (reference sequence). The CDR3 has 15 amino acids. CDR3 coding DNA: TGTGCGACGGAAGAAAGTCCGAGGGTTGGAAACACCATATATTTT. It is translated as CATEESPRVGNTIYF.

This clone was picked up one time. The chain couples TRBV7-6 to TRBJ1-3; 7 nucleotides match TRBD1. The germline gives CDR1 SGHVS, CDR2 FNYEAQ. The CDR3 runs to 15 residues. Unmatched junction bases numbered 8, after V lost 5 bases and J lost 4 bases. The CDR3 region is CASSGSTGTGNTIYF. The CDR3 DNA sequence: TGTGCCAGCAGCGGCTCGACAGGGACCGGAAACACCATATATTTT.

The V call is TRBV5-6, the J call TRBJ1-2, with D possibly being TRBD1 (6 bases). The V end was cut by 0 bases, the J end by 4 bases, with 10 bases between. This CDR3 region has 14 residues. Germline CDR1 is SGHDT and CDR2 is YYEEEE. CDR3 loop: CASSLDRGAYGYTF. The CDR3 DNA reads TGTGCCAGCAGCTTGGATAGGGGGGCCTATGGCTACACCTTC.

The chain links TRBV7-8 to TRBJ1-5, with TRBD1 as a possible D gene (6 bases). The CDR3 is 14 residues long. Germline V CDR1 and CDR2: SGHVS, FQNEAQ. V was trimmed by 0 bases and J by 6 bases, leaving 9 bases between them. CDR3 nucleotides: TGTGCCAGCAGCTTAGCGAGGGGGTTTCAGCCCCAGCATTTT. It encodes CASSLARGFQPQHF.

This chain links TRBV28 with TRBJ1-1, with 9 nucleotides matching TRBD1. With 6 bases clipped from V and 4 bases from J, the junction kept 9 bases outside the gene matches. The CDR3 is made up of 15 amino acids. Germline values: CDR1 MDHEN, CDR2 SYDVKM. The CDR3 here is CASSPHRQGVTEAFF. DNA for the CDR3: TGTGCCAGCAGCCCCCACCGACAGGGGGTCACTGAAGCTTTCTTT.

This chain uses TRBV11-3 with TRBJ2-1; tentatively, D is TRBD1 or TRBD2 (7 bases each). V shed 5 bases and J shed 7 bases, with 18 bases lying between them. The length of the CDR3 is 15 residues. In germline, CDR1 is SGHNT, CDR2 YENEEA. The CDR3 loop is CASSPGGRVGNEQFF. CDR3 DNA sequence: TGTGCCAGCAGCCCAGGGGGGAGGGTGGGGAATGAGCAGTTCTTC.

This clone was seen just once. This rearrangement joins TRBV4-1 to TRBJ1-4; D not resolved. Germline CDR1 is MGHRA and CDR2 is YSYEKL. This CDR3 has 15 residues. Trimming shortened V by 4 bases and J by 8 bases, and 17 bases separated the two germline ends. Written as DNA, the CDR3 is TGCGCCAGCAGCCCCAACCCGACTGGGAACGAAAAACTGTTTTTT. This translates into CASSPNPTGNEKLFF.

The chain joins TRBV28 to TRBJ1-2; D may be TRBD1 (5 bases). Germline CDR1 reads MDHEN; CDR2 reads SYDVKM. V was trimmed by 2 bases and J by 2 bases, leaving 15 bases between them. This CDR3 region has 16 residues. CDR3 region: CASSLGGTLRNYGYTF. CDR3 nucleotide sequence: TGTGCCAGCAGTTTAGGTGGGACCCTAAGGAACTATGGCTACACCTTC.

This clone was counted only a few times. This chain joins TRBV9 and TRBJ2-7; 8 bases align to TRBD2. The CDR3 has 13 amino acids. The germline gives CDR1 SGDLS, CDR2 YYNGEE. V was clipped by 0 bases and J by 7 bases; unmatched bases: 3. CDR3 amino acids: CASSVGGGGEQYF. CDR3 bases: TGTGCCAGCAGCGTAGGAGGCGGGGGGGAGCAGTACTTC.

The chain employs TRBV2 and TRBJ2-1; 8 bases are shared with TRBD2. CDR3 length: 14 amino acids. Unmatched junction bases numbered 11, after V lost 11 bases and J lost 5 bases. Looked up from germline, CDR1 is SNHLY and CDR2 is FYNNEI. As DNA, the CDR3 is TGTGCCGCTAAAAGGAGAGCGGGGGACAATGAGCAGTTCTTC. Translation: CAAKRRAGDNEQFF.

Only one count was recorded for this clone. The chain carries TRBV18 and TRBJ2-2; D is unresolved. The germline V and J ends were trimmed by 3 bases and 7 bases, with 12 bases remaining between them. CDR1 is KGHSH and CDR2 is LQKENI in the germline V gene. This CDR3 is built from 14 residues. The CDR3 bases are TGTGCCAGCTCACCGGGTGGGCACGGCGGGGAGCTGTTTTTT. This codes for CASSPGGHGGELFF. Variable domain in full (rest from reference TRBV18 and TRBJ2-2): NAGVMQNPRHLVRRRGQEARLRCSPMKGHSHVYWYRQLPEEGLKFMVYLQKENIIDESGMPKERFSAEFPKEGPSILRIQQVVRGDSAAYFCASSPGGHGGELFFGEGSRLTVL.

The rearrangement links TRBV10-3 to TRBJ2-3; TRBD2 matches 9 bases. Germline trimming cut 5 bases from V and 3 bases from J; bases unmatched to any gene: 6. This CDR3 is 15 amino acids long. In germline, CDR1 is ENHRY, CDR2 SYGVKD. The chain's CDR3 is CAISPASGATDTQYF. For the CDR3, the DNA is TGTGCCATCAGTCCGGCTAGCGGGGCAACAGATACGCAGTATTTT.

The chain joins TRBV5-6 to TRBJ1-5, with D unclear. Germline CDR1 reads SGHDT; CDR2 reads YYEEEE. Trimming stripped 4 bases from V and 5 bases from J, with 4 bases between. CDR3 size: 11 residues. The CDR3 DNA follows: TGTGCCAGCAGCGCCCATCAGCCCCAGCATTTT. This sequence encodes CASSAHQPQHF.

The DNA of the CDR3 is TGCGCCAGCAGCCCTTTTCGGGACAGGGACTACGAGCAGTACTTC. Its translation: CASSPFRDRDYEQYF. This chain connects TRBV4-1 to TRBJ2-7; 9 bases align to TRBD1. Trimming took 4 bases from V and 3 from J; bases not matched to a gene: 7. Germline V gives CDR1 MGHRA, CDR2 YSYEKL. This CDR3 comprises 15 residues.

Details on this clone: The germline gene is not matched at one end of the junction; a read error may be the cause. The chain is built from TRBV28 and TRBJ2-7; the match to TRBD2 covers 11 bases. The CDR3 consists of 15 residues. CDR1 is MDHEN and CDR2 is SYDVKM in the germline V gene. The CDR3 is CASSPGTSGTYEQYF. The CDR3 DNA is TGTGCCAGCAGTCCCGGGACTAGCGGTACCTATGAGCAGTACTTC.

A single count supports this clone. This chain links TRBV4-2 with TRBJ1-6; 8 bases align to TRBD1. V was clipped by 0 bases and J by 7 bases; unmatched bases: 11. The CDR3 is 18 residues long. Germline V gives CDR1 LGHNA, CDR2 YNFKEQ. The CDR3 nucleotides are TGTGCCAGCAGCCAAGAGGAATTCCAACAGGGGGTAAATTCACCCCTCCACTTT. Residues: CASSQEEFQQGVNSPLHF.

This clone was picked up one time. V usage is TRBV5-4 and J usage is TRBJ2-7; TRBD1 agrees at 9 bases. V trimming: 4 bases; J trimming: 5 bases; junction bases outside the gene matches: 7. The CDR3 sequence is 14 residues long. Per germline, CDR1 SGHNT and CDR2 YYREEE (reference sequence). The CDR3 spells CASSPGTGRHEQYF. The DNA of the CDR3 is TGTGCCAGCAGCCCCGGGACAGGGCGGCACGAGCAGTACTTC. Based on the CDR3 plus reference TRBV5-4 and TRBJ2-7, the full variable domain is ETGVTQSPTHLIKTRGQQVTLRCSSQSGHNTVSWYQQALGQGPQFIFQYYREEENGRGNFPPRFSGLQFPNYSSELNVNALELDDSALYLCASSPGTGRHEQYFGPGTRLTVT.

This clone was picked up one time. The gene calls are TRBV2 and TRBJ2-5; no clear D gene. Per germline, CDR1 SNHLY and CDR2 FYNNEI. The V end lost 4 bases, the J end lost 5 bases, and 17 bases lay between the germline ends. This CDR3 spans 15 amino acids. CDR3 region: CASSGEPARQETQYF. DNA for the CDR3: TGTGCCAGCAGTGGCGAGCCGGCCCGGCAGGAGACCCAGTACTTC. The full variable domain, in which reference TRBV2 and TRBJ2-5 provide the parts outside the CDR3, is EPEVTQTPSHQVTQMGQEVILRCVPISNHLYFYWYRQILGQKVEFLVSFYNNEISEKSEIFDDQFSVERPDGSNFTLKIRSTKLEDSAMYFCASSGEPARQETQYFGPGTRLLVL.

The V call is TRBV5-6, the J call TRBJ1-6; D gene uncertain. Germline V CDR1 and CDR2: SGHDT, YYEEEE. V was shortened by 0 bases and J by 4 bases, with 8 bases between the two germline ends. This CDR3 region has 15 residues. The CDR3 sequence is CASSLEASYNSPLHF. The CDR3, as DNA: TGTGCCAGCAGCTTGGAAGCCAGTTATAATTCACCCCTCCACTTT.

The CDR3 loop reads CASRTPGTTNYGYTF. The CDR3 bases are TGTGCCAGCAGGACACCCGGGACAACTAACTATGGCTACACCTTC. The chain employs TRBV28 and TRBJ1-2; TRBD1 is a possible D gene (6 bases). Germline CDR1 MDHEN, CDR2 SYDVKM. Trimming cost V 6 bases and J 0 bases, with 14 bases left between them. The CDR3 has 15 residues.

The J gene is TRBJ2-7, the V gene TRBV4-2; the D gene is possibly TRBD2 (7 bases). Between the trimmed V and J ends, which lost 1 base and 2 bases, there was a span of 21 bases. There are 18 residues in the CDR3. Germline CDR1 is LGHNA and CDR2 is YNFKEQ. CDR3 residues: CASSQVQGGRGGTYEQYF. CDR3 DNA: TGTGCCAGCAGCCAAGTGCAGGGTGGCCGCGGGGGCACCTACGAGCAGTACTTC.

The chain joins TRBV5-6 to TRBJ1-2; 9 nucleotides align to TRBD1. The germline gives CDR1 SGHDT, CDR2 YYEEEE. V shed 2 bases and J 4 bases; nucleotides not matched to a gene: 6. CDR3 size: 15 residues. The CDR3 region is CASSFRDRATYGYTF. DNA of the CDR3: TGTGCCAGCAGCTTCAGGGACAGGGCGACCTATGGCTACACCTTC. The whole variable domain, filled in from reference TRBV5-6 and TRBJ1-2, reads DAGVTQSPTHLIKTRGQQVTLRCSPKSGHDTVSWYQQALGQGPQFIFQYYEEEERQRGNFPDRFSGHQFPNYSSELNVNALLLGDSALYLCASSFRDRATYGYTFGSGTRLTVV.

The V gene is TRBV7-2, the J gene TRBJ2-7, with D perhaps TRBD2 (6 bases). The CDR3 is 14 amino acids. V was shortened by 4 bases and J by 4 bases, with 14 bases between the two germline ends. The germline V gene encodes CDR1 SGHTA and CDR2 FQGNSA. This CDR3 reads CASSSGTGYYEQYF. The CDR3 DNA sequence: TGTGCCAGCAGCTCCGGGACTGGATATTACGAGCAGTACTTC. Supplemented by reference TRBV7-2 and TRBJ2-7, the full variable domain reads GAGVSQSPSNKVTEKGKDVELRCDPISGHTALYWYRQSLGQGLEFLIYFQGNSAPDKSGLPSDRFSAERTGGSVSTLTIQRTQQEDSAVYLCASSSGTGYYEQYFGPGTRLTVT.

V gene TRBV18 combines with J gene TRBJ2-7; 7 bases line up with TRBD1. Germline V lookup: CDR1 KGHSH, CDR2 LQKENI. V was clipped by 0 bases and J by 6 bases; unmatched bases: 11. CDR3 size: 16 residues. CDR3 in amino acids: CASSPPSLRQGGEQYF. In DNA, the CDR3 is TGTGCCAGCTCACCACCTTCTCTGCGACAGGGCGGCGAGCAGTACTTC.

CDR3 region: CASSAGADYEQYF. The CDR3 nucleotides are TGTGCCAGCAGTGCCGGGGCCGACTACGAGCAGTACTTC. The chain combines TRBV2 with TRBJ2-7, with D perhaps being TRBD1 or TRBD2 (5 bases each). The CDR3 sequence is 13 residues long. From germline, CDR1 is SNHLY and CDR2 FYNNEI. Trimming took 4 bases from V and 3 from J, leaving 10 bases between them.

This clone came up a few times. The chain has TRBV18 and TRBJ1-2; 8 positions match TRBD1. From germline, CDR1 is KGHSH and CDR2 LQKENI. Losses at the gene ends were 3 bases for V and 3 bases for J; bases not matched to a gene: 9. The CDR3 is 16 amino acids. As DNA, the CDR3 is TGTGCCAGCTCACCCAAAATCGACAGGGGAGACTATGGCTACACCTTC. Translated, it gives CASSPKIDRGDYGYTF.

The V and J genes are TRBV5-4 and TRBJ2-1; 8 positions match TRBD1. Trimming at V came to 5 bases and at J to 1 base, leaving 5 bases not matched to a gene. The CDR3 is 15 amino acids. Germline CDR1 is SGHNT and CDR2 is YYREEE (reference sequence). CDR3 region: CASRDRTGSYNEQFF. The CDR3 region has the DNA TGTGCCAGCAGGGATCGGACAGGGTCCTACAATGAGCAGTTCTTC.

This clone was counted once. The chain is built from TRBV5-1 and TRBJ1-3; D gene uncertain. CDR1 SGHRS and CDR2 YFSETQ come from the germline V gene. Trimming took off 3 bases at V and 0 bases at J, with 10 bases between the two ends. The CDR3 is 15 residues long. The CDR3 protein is CASSSGRSSGNTIYF. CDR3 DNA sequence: TGCGCCAGCAGCTCAGGACGGAGCTCTGGAAACACCATATATTTT.

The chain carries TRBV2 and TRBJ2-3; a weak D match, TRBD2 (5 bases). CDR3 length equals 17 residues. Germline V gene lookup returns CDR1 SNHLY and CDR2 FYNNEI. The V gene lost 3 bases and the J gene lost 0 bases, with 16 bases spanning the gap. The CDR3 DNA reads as TGTGCCAGCAGTGACCCTCTAGCCTTCGGGAGCACAGATACGCAGTATTTT. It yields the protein CASSDPLAFGSTDTQYF.